This T cell receptor (beta chain) was captured by sequencing in a study of blood T cell repertoires in COVID-19. Original methodology: For nucleated cells, counts were estimated from reference gene primer amplification. Clones were sequenced by immunoSEQ multiplex PCR, and TCRdb holds only the in-frame ones, with some missing. V and J calls and clone size are copied from that table; D and trimming were computed from the DNA. The data hold 350,000 to 400,000 clones, with about 88% observed a single time. With respect to this clone: One end of the junction is discordant with germline, which a read error may explain.

This CDR3 comprises 12 residues. CDR1 SQVTM and CDR2 ANQGSEA come from the germline V gene. This clonotype was sampled from a woman in her sixties or seventies with COVID-19, enrolled during active disease. The V call is TRBV29-1, the J call TRBJ2-7, with TRBD1 matching over 7 bases. The sequencing input was peripheral blood. The CDR3, as DNA: TGCAGCGTTCAAGACAGGGTCTTCGAGCAGTACTTC. Amino acids: CSVQDRVFEQYF.